This TCR beta chain was documented in a study of blood T cell repertoires in COVID-19. The CDR3 totals 15 residues. Germline V CDR1 and CDR2: MNHEY, SVGAGI. The ends were cut back, 5 bases at V and 5 bases at J, with 18 bases in the middle. Participant age was roughly 18 to 90 years, and participants resided in 24 US areas. Each recovered donor of Cohort 3 presented with two negative PCRs, clearance, or symptom resolution. Using immunoSEQ multiplex PCR, the repertoire was profiled, and TCRdb retains in-frame clones only, with some absent. The sample lists 80,000 to 130,000 clones, 65% to 90% occurring once.

The clonotype originates from a woman aged 45-60 years who had recovered from COVID-19. The chain couples TRBV6-5 to TRBJ1-2, with TRBD1 as a possible D gene (6 bases). Sequencing was performed on PBMCs or T cells enriched from blood (not recorded which). The CDR3 region is CASSRTPGTSYGYTF. The CDR3 DNA sequence: TGTGCCAGCAGTCGAACTCCCGGGACAAGTTATGGCTACACCTTC.